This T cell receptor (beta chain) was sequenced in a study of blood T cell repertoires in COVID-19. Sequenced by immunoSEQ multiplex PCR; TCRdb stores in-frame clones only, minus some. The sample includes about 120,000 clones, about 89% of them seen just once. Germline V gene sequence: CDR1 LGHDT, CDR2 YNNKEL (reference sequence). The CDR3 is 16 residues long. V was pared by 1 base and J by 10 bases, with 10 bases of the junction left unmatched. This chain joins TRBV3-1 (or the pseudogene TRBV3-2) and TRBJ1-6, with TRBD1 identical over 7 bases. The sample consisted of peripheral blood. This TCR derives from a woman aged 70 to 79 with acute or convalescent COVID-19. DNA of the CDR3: TGTGCCAGCAGCCAAGGACAGGGAGGTTTGGGATCACCCCTCCACTTT. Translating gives CASSQGQGGLGSPLHF.